This TCR beta chain was found in a study of technical replicates of blood from several donors. This clone came up once. The table came from immunoSEQ multiplex PCR; TCRdb's copy has only in-frame clones and leaves some out. The sample records 60,000 to 80,000 clones, roughly 92% being singletons. The CDR3 extends over 15 amino acids. In germline, CDR1 is SGHRS, CDR2 YFSETQ. The TCR originated in a human donor in good health. Sample: T cells isolated from PBMCs. The V call is TRBV5-1, the J call TRBJ2-5; 9 bases are shared with TRBD2. Matching the DNA end better, TRBJ2-7 makes the J call doubtful. The CDR3 DNA follows: TGCGCCAGCAGCTTGGCTAGCGGGATTCCCTACGAGCAGTACTTC. As protein: CASSLASGIPYEQYF.